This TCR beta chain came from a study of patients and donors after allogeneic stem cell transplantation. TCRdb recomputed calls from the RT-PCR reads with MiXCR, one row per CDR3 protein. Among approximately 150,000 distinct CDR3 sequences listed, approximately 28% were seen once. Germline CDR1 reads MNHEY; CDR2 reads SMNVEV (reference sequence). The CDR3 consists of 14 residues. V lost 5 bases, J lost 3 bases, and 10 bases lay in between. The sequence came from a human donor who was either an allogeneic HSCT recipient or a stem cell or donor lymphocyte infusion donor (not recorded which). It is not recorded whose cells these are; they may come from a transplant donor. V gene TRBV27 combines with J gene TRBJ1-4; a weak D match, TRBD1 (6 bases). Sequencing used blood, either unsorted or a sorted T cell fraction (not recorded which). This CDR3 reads CASSPQGANEKLFF. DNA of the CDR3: TGTGCCAGCAGTCCACAGGGTGCTAATGAAAAACTGTTTTTT. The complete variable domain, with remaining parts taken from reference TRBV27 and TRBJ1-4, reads EAQVTQNPRYLITVTGKKLTVTCSQNMNHEYMSWYRQDPGLGLRQIYYSMNVEVTDKGDVPEGYKVSRKEKRNFPLILESPSPNQTSLYFCASSPQGANEKLFFGSGTQLSVL.